The rows below give T cell receptor beta chains drawn from one sample of a study of blood T cell repertoires in COVID-19. The method was immunoSEQ multiplex PCR; TCRdb's version includes in-frame clones alone and lacks a portion of them. Altogether a few hundred thousand clones are present, roughly 87% being singletons, with the ten largest covering more than 1%. The sequenced material came from PBMCs or T cells enriched from blood (not recorded which). The receptors come from a woman aged 25 to 39 who had recovered from COVID-19. Both conserved end residues are part of each CDR3. The D gene is left open where the match is weak. Only some rows state a clone size, as once, few, many or a class for expanded clones.

j_call clone_size v_call d_call cdr3_nt cdr3_aa
TRBJ1-2 - TRBV6-5 - TGTGCCAGCAGAGAGGGCCCGGCTACCGGGGGCTACACCTTC CASREGPATGGYTF
TRBJ2-1 - TRBV4-3 TRBD2 TGCGCCAGCAGCCAGGACTCCGGAGCGGGGGGGTACAATGAGCAGTTCTTC CASSQDSGAGGYNEQFF
TRBJ1-2 once TRBV7-9 - TGTGCCAGCAGCCCCGTGGAGGCATCAAACTATGGCTACACCTTC CASSPVEASNYGYTF
TRBJ1-4 - TRBV12-3/TRBV12-4 - TGTGCCAGCAGTTTCGGGATGGACGAAAAACTGTTTTTT CASSFGMDEKLFF
TRBJ1-5 - TRBV29-1 - TGCAGCGTTGAGTCGGGCAGGGGTAATCAGCCCCAGCATTTT CSVESGRGNQPQHF
TRBJ2-7 - TRBV3-1/TRBV3-2 - TGTGCCAGCAGCCAAGCGCAGCGGGAGCAGTACTTC CASSQAQREQYF
TRBJ2-2 - TRBV10-3 TRBD1 TGTGCCATCAGTTCCGGGACAGGGGACACCGGGGAGCTGTTTTTT CAISSGTGDTGELFF
TRBJ1-1 - TRBV5-4 TRBD1 TGTGCCAGCAGCTTGGCCCCTCGGACAGGGGGCAACACTGAAGCTTTCTTT CASSLAPRTGGNTEAFF
TRBJ1-5 - TRBV10-2 TRBD1 TGCGCCAGCACCTCAGGGGGCGGCAATCAGCCCCAGCATTTT CASTSGGGNQPQHF
TRBJ1-2 - TRBV28 - TGTGCCAGCAGTTTTTCAGGGTCTAACTATGGCTACACCTTC CASSFSGSNYGYTF
TRBJ1-1 - TRBV18 - TGTGCCAGCTCACCGGGACAAACCATGAACACTGAAGCTTTCTTT CASSPGQTMNTEAFF
TRBJ1-1 - TRBV7-9 - TGTGCCAGCAGCTTAGCGCTCCAGGGGATGGGAACTGAAGCTTTCTTT CASSLALQGMGTEAFF
TRBJ1-1 - TRBV24-1 TRBD1 TGTGCCACCAGTGACCACAGTAGACAGGGTGAAGCTTTCTTT CATSDHSRQGEAFF
TRBJ2-3 - TRBV2 TRBD2 TGTGCCAGCAGCGATTCTAGCGGGGGGGCCCCCGATACGCAGTATTTT CASSDSSGGAPDTQYF
TRBJ2-3 - TRBV25-1 - TGTGCGGATACCGGGATCACAGATACGCAGTATTTT CADTGITDTQYF
TRBJ2-5 - TRBV19 - TGTGCCAGTAGACAGGGACAAGAGACCCAGTACTTC CASRQGQETQYF